This TCR beta chain was captured in a study of T cell repertoires in cytomegalovirus infection. About the research overall: It can be stated that public TCR beta signatures indicated CMV infection as well as a matching HLA type.

Germline CDR1 and CDR2: MDHEN and SYDVKM. The J segment lost 5 bases and the V segment lost 5 bases, leaving 12 bases of the junction unmatched. This CDR3 has 17 residues. As to this clonotype: The antigen remains undetermined.

Broader study findings: Cumulative public TCR beta family frequency identified CMV carriers with the relevant HLA.

TCRdb itself ran the reads through MiXCR, one entry per CDR3 protein. The profile shows approximately 280,000 distinct CDR3 sequences, roughly 21% of them singletons. V and J are TRBV28 and TRBJ2-5, with 12 bases matching TRBD1. The TCR was taken from a human donor in good health (CMV status not recorded). Some clones in this sample may be carry-over from other donors' samples. The sample here was cultured PBMCs, taken from culture after CMV antigen stimulation. DNA for the CDR3: TGTGCCAGCAGTCTCATGACGGGACAGGGGGCGCGGGAGACCCAGTACTTC. Residues: CASSLMTGQGARETQYF.